The 15 T cell receptor beta chains below all came from one sample that was sequenced in a study of blood T cell repertoires in COVID-19. Here immunoSEQ multiplex PCR was the method, and the copy in TCRdb shows in-frame clones only, minus some. This sample has about 270,000 clones, with 80% to 90% found just once. Sequenced material: peripheral blood. Every receptor here comes from a woman between 50 and 59 years old with acute or convalescent COVID-19.

This sequence joins TRBV7-9 and TRBJ2-1, with no clear D. The V end was cut by 2 bases, the J end by 3 bases, with 11 bases between. This CDR3 has 15 amino acids. Germline V lookup: CDR1 SEHNR, CDR2 FQNEAQ (reference sequence). The CDR3 nucleotides are TGTGCCAGCAGCTTACAGAAACACCGCTACAATGAGCAGTTCTTC. Translating gives CASSLQKHRYNEQFF.

The J gene is TRBJ2-7, the V gene TRBV30; D unresolved. This CDR3 spans 13 amino acids. The ends were cut back, 4 bases at V and 0 bases at J, with 10 bases in the middle. The germline CDR1 and CDR2 sequences are GTSNPN and SVGIG (reference sequence). The CDR3 DNA follows: TGTGCCTGGACTCCAAGCGCCTCCTACGAGCAGTACTTC. The encoded protein is CAWTPSASYEQYF.

V gene TRBV11-3 combines with J gene TRBJ2-2; tentatively, D is TRBD1 (5 bases). V was trimmed by 1 base and J by 3 bases, leaving 9 bases between them. The CDR3 runs 15 residues. CDR1 and CDR2 (germline): SGHNT, YENEEA. The CDR3 spells CASSLGVGDTGELFF. The CDR3 nucleotides are TGTGCCAGCAGCTTAGGGGTAGGGGACACCGGGGAGCTGTTTTTT.

The chain links TRBV19 to TRBJ2-7; 9 positions agree with TRBD2. CDR1 and CDR2 from the germline V gene are LNHDA and SQIVND (reference sequence). The J segment lost 2 bases and the V segment lost 6 bases, leaving 5 bases of the junction unmatched. The CDR3 length is 14 residues. The CDR3 sequence: CASSPGLAAYEQYF. For the CDR3, the DNA is TGTGCCAGTAGCCCGGGACTAGCAGCCTACGAGCAGTACTTC.

V and J are TRBV9 and TRBJ1-5; D possibly corresponds to TRBD1 (5 bases). Germline CDR1 is SGDLS and CDR2 is YYNGEE. The length of the CDR3 is 14 residues. Trimming took 5 bases from V and 0 from J, leaving 9 bases between them. The CDR3 spells CASSGGDSNQPQHF. CDR3 coding DNA: TGTGCCAGCAGTGGGGGGGATAGCAATCAGCCCCAGCATTTT. The variable domain in full, with the rest retrieved from reference TRBV9 and TRBJ1-5, is DSGVTQTPKHLITATGQRVTLRCSPRSGDLSVYWYQQSLDQGLQFLIQYYNGEERAKGNILERFSAQQFPDLHSELNLSSLELGDSALYFCASSGGDSNQPQHFGDGTRLSIL.

The chain uses TRBV27 and TRBJ2-5; 7 nucleotides line up with TRBD1. The CDR3 has 16 residues. Germline V lookup: CDR1 MNHEY, CDR2 SMNVEV (reference sequence). J gave up 5 bases and V 2 bases, and 11 bases lay outside the gene matches. For the CDR3, the DNA is TGTGCCAGCAGTTTAAACCGGGCAGGGGGTATTGAGACCCAGTACTTC. Amino acid sequence: CASSLNRAGGIETQYF.

The chain carries TRBV7-2 and TRBJ1-2; 11 bases align to TRBD1. This CDR3 region has 17 residues. Per germline, CDR1 SGHTA and CDR2 FQGNSA. J lost 4 bases, V lost 4 bases, and 11 bases had no gene match. The CDR3 sequence is CASSYRTGGAGGYGYTF. The DNA of the CDR3 is TGTGCCAGCAGCTATAGGACAGGGGGCGCCGGTGGCTATGGCTACACCTTC. Combining the CDR3 with reference TRBV7-2 and TRBJ1-2 gives the whole variable domain GAGVSQSPSNKVTEKGKDVELRCDPISGHTALYWYRQSLGQGLEFLIYFQGNSAPDKSGLPSDRFSAERTGGSVSTLTIQRTQQEDSAVYLCASSYRTGGAGGYGYTFGSGTRLTVV.

V and J are TRBV7-2 and TRBJ2-5, with D perhaps TRBD1 (6 bases). Germline V gene sequence: CDR1 SGHTA, CDR2 FQGNSA. Trimming removed 4 bases at V and 5 bases at J, with 20 bases between. The CDR3 extends over 16 amino acids. CDR3 DNA: TGTGCCAGCAGCTCACAGGGTATGGCTAGTATGGAGACCCAGTACTTC. Translated: CASSSQGMASMETQYF.

The gene calls are TRBV28 and TRBJ1-1, with a tentative D call TRBD1 (5 bases). Trimming removed 6 bases at V and 10 bases at J, with 21 bases between. There are 14 residues in the CDR3. Germline V gene lookup returns CDR1 MDHEN and CDR2 SYDVKM. The CDR3 reads CASRPPGLRLGAFF. CDR3 sequence (DNA): TGTGCCAGCAGACCGCCGGGACTTCGGCTTGGAGCTTTCTTT.

The V gene is TRBV5-4, the J gene TRBJ1-1; 11 bases are shared with TRBD1. This CDR3 comprises 15 residues. Looked up from germline, CDR1 is SGHNT and CDR2 is YYREEE (reference sequence). The V and J ends lost 1 base and 5 bases, in that order; junction bases with no gene match: 4. The CDR3 nucleotides are TGTGCCAGCAGCTTGCCGGGACAGGGGGGGACTGAAGCTTTCTTT. It translates to CASSLPGQGGTEAFF.

Note on this clone: The junction departs from germline at one end; a sequencing error may be responsible. The V and J genes are TRBV7-2 and TRBJ1-1; 7 positions match TRBD1. The CDR3 is 13 residues long. Looked up from germline, CDR1 is SGHTA and CDR2 is FQGNSA. The CDR3 DNA follows: TGTGCCAGCAGCTTACGACAGGGTACTGGAGCTTTCTTT. It is translated as CASSLRQGTGAFF.

This clone was detected a few times. This chain links TRBV12-3 or TRBV12-4 with TRBJ2-7, with D possibly TRBD2 on 5 matching bases. V was clipped by 4 bases and J by 4 bases, with 8 bases between them. The CDR3 covers 12 residues. This CDR3 is CASSWRAYEQYF. CDR3 bases: TGTGCCAGCAGTTGGCGGGCATACGAGCAGTACTTC.

Concerning this clone itself: Other DNA sequences in this sample translate to the same CDR3. The V and J genes are TRBV7-2 and TRBJ1-1; D is ambiguous. Per germline, CDR1 SGHTA and CDR2 FQGNSA. The CDR3 totals 13 residues. Trimming pared 1 base from V and 3 bases from J, leaving 6 bases between. The CDR3 region has the DNA TGTGCCAGCAGCTTAGTGCGGGACACTGAAGCTTTCTTT. The encoded protein is CASSLVRDTEAFF.

V and J are TRBV2 and TRBJ1-2, with a weak D call TRBD1 (6 bases). Trimming took 9 bases from V and 4 from J, leaving 15 bases between them. The CDR3 totals 13 residues. Germline V gene lookup returns CDR1 SNHLY and CDR2 FYNNEI. CDR3 in amino acids: CASAGGAGYGYTF. DNA for the CDR3: TGTGCCAGTGCCGGGGGGGCCGGCTATGGCTACACCTTC. Together with reference TRBV2 and TRBJ1-2, the CDR3 gives the full variable domain: EPEVTQTPSHQVTQMGQEVILRCVPISNHLYFYWYRQILGQKVEFLVSFYNNEISEKSEIFDDQFSVERPDGSNFTLKIRSTKLEDSAMYFCASAGGAGYGYTFGSGTRLTVV.

This chain uses TRBV9 with TRBJ2-7; the D is unclear. From germline, CDR1 is SGDLS and CDR2 YYNGEE. This CDR3 is built from 14 residues. V was trimmed by 0 bases and J by 2 bases, leaving 9 bases between them. CDR3 sequence: CASSVDPKPYEQYF. CDR3 DNA: TGTGCCAGCAGCGTAGACCCAAAGCCCTACGAGCAGTACTTC. Supplemented by reference TRBV9 and TRBJ2-7, the full variable domain reads DSGVTQTPKHLITATGQRVTLRCSPRSGDLSVYWYQQSLDQGLQFLIQYYNGEERAKGNILERFSAQQFPDLHSELNLSSLELGDSALYFCASSVDPKPYEQYFGPGTRLTVT.